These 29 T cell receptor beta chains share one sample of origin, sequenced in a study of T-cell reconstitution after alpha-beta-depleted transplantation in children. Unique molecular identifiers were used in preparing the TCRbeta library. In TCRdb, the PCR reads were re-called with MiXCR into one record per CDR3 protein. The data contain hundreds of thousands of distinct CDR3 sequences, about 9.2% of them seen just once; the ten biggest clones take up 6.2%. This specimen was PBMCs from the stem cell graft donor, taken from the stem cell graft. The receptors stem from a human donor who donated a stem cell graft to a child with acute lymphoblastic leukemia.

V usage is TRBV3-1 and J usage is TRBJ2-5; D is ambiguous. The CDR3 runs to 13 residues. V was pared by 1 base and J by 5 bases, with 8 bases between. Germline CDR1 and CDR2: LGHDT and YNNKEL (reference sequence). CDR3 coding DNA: TGTGCCAGCAGCCAAGGCCGACGGGAGACCCAGTACTTC. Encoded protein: CASSQGRRETQYF.

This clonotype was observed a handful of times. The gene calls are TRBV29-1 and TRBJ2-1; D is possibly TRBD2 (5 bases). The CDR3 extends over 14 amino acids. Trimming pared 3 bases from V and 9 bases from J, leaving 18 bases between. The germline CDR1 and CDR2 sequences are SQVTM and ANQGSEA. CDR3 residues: CSVDKLGIWAEQFF. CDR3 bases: TGCAGCGTTGACAAACTAGGAATTTGGGCTGAGCAGTTCTTC.

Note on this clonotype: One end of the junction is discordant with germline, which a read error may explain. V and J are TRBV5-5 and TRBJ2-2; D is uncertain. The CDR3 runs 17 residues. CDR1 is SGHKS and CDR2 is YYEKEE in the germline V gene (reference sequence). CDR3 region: CAISLPLWGSNTGELFF. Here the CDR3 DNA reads TGTGCCATCAGCTTGCCTCTGTGGGGATCGAACACCGGGGAGCTGTTTTTT.

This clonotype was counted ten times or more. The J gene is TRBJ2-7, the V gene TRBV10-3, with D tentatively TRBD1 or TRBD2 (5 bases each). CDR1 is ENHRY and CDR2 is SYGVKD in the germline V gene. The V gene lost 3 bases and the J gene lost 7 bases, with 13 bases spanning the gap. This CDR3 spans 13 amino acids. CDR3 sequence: CAISEGTQDEQYF. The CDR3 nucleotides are TGTGCCATCAGTGAAGGGACCCAGGATGAGCAGTACTTC.

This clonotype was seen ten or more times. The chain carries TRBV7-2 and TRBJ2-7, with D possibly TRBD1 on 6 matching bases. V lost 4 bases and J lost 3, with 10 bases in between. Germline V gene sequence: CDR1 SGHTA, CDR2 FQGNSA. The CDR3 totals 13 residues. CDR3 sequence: CASSWGHFYEQYF. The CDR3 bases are TGTGCCAGCAGCTGGGGACACTTCTACGAGCAGTACTTC.

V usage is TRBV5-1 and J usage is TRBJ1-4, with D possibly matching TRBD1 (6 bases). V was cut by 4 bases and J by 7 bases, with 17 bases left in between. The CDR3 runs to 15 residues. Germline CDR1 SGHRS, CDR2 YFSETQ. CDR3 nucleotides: TGCGCCAGCAGCGCGTCCGGGACACCCGTTGAAAAACTGTTTTTT. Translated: CASSASGTPVEKLFF.

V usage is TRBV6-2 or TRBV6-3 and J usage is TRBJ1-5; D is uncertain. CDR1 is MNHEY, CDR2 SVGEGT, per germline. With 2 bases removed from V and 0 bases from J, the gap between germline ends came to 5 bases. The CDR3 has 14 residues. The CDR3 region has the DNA TGTGCCAGCAGTTACGGTTTTAGCAATCAGCCCCAGCATTTT. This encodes CASSYGFSNQPQHF.

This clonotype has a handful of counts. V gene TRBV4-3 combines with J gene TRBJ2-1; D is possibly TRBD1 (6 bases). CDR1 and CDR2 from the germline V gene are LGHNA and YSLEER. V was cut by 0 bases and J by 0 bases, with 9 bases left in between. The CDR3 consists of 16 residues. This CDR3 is CASSQDPQGSYNEQFF. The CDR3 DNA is TGCGCCAGCAGCCAAGACCCACAGGGCTCCTACAATGAGCAGTTCTTC.

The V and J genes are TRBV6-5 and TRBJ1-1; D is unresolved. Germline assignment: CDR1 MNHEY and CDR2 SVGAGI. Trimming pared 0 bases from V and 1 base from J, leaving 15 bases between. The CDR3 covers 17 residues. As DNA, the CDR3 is TGTGCCAGCAGTTACTCACCAGGACCATTACGGAACACTGAAGCTTTCTTT. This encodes CASSYSPGPLRNTEAFF.

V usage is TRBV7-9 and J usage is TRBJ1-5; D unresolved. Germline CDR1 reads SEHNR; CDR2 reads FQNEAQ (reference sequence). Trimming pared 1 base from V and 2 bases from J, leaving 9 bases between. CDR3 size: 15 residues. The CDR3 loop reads CASSLERAGNQPQHF. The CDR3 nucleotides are TGTGCCAGCAGCTTAGAGAGGGCGGGCAATCAGCCCCAGCATTTT.

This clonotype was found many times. CDR3 loop: CASSISWTENEQFF. The CDR3 coding sequence is TGTGCCAGTAGTATTAGCTGGACAGAGAATGAGCAGTTCTTC. V usage is TRBV19 and J usage is TRBJ2-1; possible D gene TRBD1, 6 bases. The CDR3 runs to 14 residues. The V end lost 3 bases, the J end lost 7 bases, and 13 bases lay between the germline ends. CDR1 is LNHDA, CDR2 SQIVND, per germline (reference sequence).

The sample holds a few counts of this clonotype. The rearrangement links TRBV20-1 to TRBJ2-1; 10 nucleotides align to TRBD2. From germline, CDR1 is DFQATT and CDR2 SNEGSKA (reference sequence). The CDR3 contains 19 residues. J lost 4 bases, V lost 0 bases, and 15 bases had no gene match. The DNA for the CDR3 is TGCAGTGCTAGAGACCCTCCTTCCCCCTGGGGACTAGCGTACAATGAGCAGTTCTTC. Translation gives CSARDPPSPWGLAYNEQFF.

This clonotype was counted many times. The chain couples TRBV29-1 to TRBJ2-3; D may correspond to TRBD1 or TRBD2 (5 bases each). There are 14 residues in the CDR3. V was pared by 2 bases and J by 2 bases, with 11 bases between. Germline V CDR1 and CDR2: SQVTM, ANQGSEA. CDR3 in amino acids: CSVERVGVTDTQYF. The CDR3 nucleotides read TGCAGCGTTGAACGAGTGGGGGTCACAGATACGCAGTATTTT.

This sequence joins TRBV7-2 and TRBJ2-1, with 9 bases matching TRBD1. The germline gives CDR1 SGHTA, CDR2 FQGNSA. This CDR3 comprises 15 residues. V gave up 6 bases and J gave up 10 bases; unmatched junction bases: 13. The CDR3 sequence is CASRGPGQGWREQFF. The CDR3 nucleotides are TGTGCCAGCAGAGGACCGGGACAGGGTTGGCGCGAGCAGTTCTTC.

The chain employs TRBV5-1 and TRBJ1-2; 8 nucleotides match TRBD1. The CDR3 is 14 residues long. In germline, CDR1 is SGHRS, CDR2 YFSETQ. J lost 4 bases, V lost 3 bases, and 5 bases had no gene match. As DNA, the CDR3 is TGCGCCAGCAGCTACGACAGGGGAAGCTATGGCTACACCTTC. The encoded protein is CASSYDRGSYGYTF.

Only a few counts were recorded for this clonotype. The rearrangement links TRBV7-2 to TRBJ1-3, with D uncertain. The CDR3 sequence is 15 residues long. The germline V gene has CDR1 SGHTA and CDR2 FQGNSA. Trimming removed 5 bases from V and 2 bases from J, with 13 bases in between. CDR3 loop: CASSPGSGPGNTIYF. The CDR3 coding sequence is TGTGCCAGCAGCCCGGGGTCAGGCCCTGGAAACACCATATATTTT.

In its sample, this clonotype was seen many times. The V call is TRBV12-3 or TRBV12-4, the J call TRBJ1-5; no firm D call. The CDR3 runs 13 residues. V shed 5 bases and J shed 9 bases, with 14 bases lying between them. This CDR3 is CASSQLAESPQHF. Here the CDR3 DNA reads TGTGCCAGCAGTCAACTTGCGGAGTCGCCCCAGCATTTT.

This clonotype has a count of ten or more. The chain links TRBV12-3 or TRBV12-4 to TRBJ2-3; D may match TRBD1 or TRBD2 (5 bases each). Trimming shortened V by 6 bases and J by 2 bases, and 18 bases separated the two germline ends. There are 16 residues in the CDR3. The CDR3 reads CASSQGPYSPTDTQYF. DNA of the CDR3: TGTGCCAGCAGCCAGGGACCTTACTCCCCCACAGATACGCAGTATTTT.

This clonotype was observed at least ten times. The CDR3 loop reads CASSSGGTRGGNEQFF. The CDR3 nucleotides read TGTGCCAGCAGTTCGGGGGGGACTAGGGGAGGAAATGAGCAGTTCTTC. The rearrangement joins TRBV6-5 to TRBJ2-1, with 8 bases identical to TRBD2. Unmatched junction bases numbered 12, after V lost 4 bases and J lost 7 bases. Germline V gene sequence: CDR1 MNHEY, CDR2 SVGAGI. The CDR3 loop spans 16 amino acids.

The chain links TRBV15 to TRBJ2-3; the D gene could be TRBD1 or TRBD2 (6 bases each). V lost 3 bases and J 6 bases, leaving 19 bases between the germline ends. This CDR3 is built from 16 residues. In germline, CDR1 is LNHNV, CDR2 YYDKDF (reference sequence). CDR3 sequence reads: CATSRQSGAYTDTQYF. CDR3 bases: TGTGCCACCAGCAGGCAGTCGGGGGCATATACGGATACGCAGTATTTT.

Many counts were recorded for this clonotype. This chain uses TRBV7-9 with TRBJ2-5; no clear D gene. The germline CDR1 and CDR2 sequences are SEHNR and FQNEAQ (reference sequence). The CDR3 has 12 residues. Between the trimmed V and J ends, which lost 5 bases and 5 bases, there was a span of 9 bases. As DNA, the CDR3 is TGTGCCAGCAGCCCCGTTTCGGAGACCCAGTACTTC. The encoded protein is CASSPVSETQYF.

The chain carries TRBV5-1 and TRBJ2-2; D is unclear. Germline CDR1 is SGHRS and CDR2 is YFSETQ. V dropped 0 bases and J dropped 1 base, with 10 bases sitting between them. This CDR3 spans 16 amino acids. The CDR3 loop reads CASSLALAENTGELFF. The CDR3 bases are TGCGCCAGCAGCTTGGCCCTTGCAGAGAACACCGGGGAGCTGTTTTTT. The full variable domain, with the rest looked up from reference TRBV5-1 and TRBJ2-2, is KAGVTQTPRYLIKTRGQQVTLSCSPISGHRSVSWYQQTPGQGLQFLFEYFSETQRNKGNFPGRFSGRQFSNSRSEMNVSTLELGDSALYLCASSLALAENTGELFFGEGSRLTVL.

CDR3 region: CSVDPRGQETQYF. In DNA form, the CDR3 reads TGCAGCGTTGATCCCCGGGGACAAGAGACCCAGTACTTC. The rearrangement joins TRBV29-1 to TRBJ2-5; D may be TRBD2 (5 bases). V gave up 3 bases and J gave up 2 bases, with 10 bases separating them. The CDR3 extends over 13 amino acids. Per the germline V gene, CDR1 is SQVTM and CDR2 is ANQGSEA.

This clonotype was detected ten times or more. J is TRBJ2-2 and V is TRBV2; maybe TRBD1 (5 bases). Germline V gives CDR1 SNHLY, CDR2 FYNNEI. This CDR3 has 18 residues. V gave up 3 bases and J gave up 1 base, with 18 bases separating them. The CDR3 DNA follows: TGTGCCAGCAGTGAGGACATTCCCTATGATATGAACACCGGGGAGCTGTTTTTT. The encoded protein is CASSEDIPYDMNTGELFF.

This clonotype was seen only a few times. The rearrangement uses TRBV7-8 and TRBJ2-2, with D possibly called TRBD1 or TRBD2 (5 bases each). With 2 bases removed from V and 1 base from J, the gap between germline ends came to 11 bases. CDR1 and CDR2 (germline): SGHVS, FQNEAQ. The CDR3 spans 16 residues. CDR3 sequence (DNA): TGTGCCAGCAGCTTAAGGAGGCAGGGGAACACCGGGGAGCTGTTTTTT. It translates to CASSLRRQGNTGELFF.

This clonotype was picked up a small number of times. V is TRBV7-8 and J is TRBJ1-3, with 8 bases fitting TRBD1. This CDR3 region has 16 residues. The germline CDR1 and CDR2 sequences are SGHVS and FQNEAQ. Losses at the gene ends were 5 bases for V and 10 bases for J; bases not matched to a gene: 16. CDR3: CASSPGAGTGSRTIYF. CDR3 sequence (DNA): TGTGCCAGCAGCCCAGGGGCCGGGACAGGTTCCAGGACCATATATTTT.

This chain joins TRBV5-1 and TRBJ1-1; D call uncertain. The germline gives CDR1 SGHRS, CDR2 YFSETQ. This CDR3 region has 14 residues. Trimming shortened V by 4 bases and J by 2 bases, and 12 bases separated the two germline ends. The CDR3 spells CASSVTATNTEAFF. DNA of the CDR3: TGCGCCAGCAGCGTAACAGCGACCAACACTGAAGCTTTCTTT. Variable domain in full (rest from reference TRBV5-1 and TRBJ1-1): KAGVTQTPRYLIKTRGQQVTLSCSPISGHRSVSWYQQTPGQGLQFLFEYFSETQRNKGNFPGRFSGRQFSNSRSEMNVSTLELGDSALYLCASSVTATNTEAFFGQGTRLTVV.

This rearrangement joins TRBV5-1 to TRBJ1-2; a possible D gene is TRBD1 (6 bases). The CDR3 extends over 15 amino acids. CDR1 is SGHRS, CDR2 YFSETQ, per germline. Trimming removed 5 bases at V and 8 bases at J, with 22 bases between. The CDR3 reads CASRIDGTSGRGYTF. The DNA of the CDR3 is TGCGCCAGCAGAATAGATGGGACATCGGGGAGAGGCTACACCTTC.

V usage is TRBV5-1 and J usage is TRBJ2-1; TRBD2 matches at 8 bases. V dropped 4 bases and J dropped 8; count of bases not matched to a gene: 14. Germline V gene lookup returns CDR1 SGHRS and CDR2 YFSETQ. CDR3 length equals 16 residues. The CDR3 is CASSLVAGGNFDEQFF. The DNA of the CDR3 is TGCGCCAGCAGCCTGGTGGCGGGGGGAAACTTCGATGAGCAGTTCTTC.